This T cell receptor beta chain was recovered during a study of beta chain features in type 1 diabetes. The study reverse transcribed the entire isolated RNA, so it sequenced expressed TCRB transcripts. Data came from immunoSEQ multiplex PCR; TCRdb stores just in-frame clones and leaves some out. The sample records about 320,000 clones, 14% being singletons. This CDR3 is 14 amino acids long. With 7 bases removed from V and 5 bases from J, the gap between germline ends came to 14 bases. Germline-derived CDR1 and CDR2 are MNHEY and SVGAGI. The table lists this clone with many counts. Sequencing was done on a sample of central memory CD4+ T cells from blood. The chain carries TRBV6-5 and TRBJ2-2, with D uncertain. This clonotype was obtained from a man aged 25-45 years in good health. Here the CDR3 reads CASIPNPRTGELFF. The CDR3 DNA is TGTGCCAGCATCCCCAACCCACGGACCGGGGAGCTGTTTTTT.